These 9 T cell receptor beta chains originate from one sample sequenced in a study of identical twins. TCRdb reprocessed the 5' RACE reads with MiXCR, giving one entry per CDR3 protein. The sample lists about 530,000 distinct CDR3 sequences; around 22% were seen once. The same sample was also used in a study of yellow fever vaccine responses in identical twins.

Sequencing was performed on CD4+ T cells sorted from blood. The source is a woman in her late teens or twenties in good health.

The chain is built from TRBV10-3 and TRBJ2-2; 9 nucleotides align to TRBD2. Germline CDR1 and CDR2: ENHRY and SYGVKD. V shed 10 bases and J 4 bases; nucleotides not matched to a gene: 7. The CDR3 loop spans 14 amino acids. CDR3 nucleotide sequence: TGTGCCACCGTAGCGGGAGAGGGCACCGGGGAGCTGTTTTTT. Translation gives CATVAGEGTGELFF.

There are a few counts of this clonotype. The chain joins TRBV7-8 to TRBJ2-3; a possible D gene is TRBD1 (6 bases). The length of the CDR3 is 19 residues. V was clipped by 5 bases and J by 2 bases, with 26 bases between them. The germline gives CDR1 SGHVS, CDR2 FQNEAQ. The CDR3 coding sequence is TGTGCCAGCAGCCCAAACGCAAACAGGGTTACTCAGAACACAGATACGCAGTATTTT. Amino acids: CASSPNANRVTQNTDTQYF.

J is TRBJ1-5 and V is TRBV20-1; TRBD1 agrees at 8 bases. The junction had 7 bases not matched to a gene; V was cut back by 5 bases and J by 1 base. The CDR3 sequence is 15 residues long. Germline CDR1 is DFQATT and CDR2 is SNEGSKA (reference sequence). The CDR3, as DNA: TGCAGTGCTTCTCAGGGGGCAGGAAGCAATCAGCCCCAGCATTTT. The encoded protein is CSASQGAGSNQPQHF.

The table lists this clonotype with a few counts. This chain links TRBV7-6 with TRBJ2-1, with D hard to call. CDR1 and CDR2 (germline): SGHVS, FNYEAQ. This CDR3 has 15 residues. The V gene lost 2 bases and the J gene lost 0 bases, with 8 bases spanning the gap. For the CDR3, the DNA is TGTGCCAGCAGCTTAACACAAAACTCCTACAATGAGCAGTTCTTC. This codes for CASSLTQNSYNEQFF.

This clonotype was seen only a few times. The chain is built from TRBV10-3 and TRBJ2-2; 8 nucleotides align to TRBD2. V lost 11 bases and J lost 6; bases outside the gene matches: 5. From germline, CDR1 is ENHRY and CDR2 SYGVKD. This CDR3 has 12 amino acids. The CDR3 loop reads CAYRTSPGELFF. In DNA form, the CDR3 reads TGTGCCTACCGGACTAGCCCCGGGGAGCTGTTTTTT.

V usage is TRBV14 and J usage is TRBJ2-3, with a possible D match to TRBD2 (5 bases). Germline-derived CDR1 and CDR2 are SGHDN and FVKESK. V was shortened by 1 base and J by 0 bases, with 11 bases between the two germline ends. This CDR3 has 16 amino acids. CDR3 sequence reads: CASSQVLLASTDTQYF. The CDR3 coding sequence is TGTGCCAGCAGCCAAGTTTTGCTAGCTAGCACAGATACGCAGTATTTT.

This clonotype came up a few times. V is TRBV5-1 and J is TRBJ2-1, with 7 bases matching TRBD2. J lost 7 bases, V lost 2 bases, and 6 bases had no gene match. This CDR3 spans 14 amino acids. The germline CDR1 and CDR2 sequences are SGHRS and YFSETQ. The chain's CDR3 is CASSFAWEGNEQFF. CDR3 in DNA: TGCGCCAGCAGCTTTGCCTGGGAGGGGAATGAGCAGTTCTTC.

The chain combines TRBV20-1 with TRBJ2-7, with D possibly TRBD2 on 5 matching bases. Trimming took 4 bases from V and 2 from J, leaving 18 bases between them. Looked up from germline, CDR1 is DFQATT and CDR2 is SNEGSKA (reference sequence). The CDR3 is 15 amino acids. CDR3 DNA sequence: TGCAGTGCTATGGCTAGCAGGATCGATCCCTACGAGCAGTACTTC. Its translation is CSAMASRIDPYEQYF.

The chain carries TRBV9 and TRBJ2-1, with no clear D. Germline lookup yields CDR1 SGDLS and CDR2 YYNGEE. Deletions cut 0 bases from V and 6 bases from J, with 13 bases between. CDR3 length: 15 amino acids. The CDR3: CASSVEPASSNEQFF. For the CDR3, the DNA is TGTGCCAGCAGCGTAGAACCGGCCTCGTCCAATGAGCAGTTCTTC.